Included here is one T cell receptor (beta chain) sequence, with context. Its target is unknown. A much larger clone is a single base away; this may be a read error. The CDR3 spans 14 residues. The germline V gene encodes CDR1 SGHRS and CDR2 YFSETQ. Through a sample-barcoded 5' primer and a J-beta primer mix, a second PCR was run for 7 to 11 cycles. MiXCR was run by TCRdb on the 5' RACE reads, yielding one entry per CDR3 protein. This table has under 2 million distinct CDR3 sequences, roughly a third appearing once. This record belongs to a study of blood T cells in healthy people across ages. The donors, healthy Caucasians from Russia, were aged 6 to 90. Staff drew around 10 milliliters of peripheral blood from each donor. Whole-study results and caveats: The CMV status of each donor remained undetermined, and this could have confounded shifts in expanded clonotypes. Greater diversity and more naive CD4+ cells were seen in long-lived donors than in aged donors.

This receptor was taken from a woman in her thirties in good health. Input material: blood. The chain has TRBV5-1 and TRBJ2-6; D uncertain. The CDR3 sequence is CASSASSGTNVLTF. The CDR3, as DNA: TGCGCCAGCAGCGCGAGCTCTGGGACCAACGTCCTGACTTTC.